The 9 T cell receptor beta chains below were found in one sample sequenced in a study of Ad26.COV2.S vaccination and SARS-CoV-2 variants. The protocol was immunoSEQ multiplex PCR, while the TCRdb copy is restricted to in-frame clones and leaves out a portion. The data show about 380,000 clones, under 90% seen once. The treatment: roughly 20 received Ad26.COV2.S at low or high dose, single or two shots; 5 received placebo; per-sample allocation not given. Sampling happened 63 days after the first vaccine or placebo injection. This material consisted of peripheral blood, taken in a trial of Ad26.COV2.S vaccine versus placebo. All receptors come from a person aged 18 to 65 who received the Ad26.COV2.S COVID-19 vaccine or a placebo.

Only a few counts were recorded for this clone. The chain recombines TRBV11-1 with TRBJ1-6; D ambiguous. The CDR3 has 14 amino acids. Germline lookup yields CDR1 SGHAT and CDR2 FQDESV (reference sequence). The V end lost 1 base, the J end lost 8 bases, and 9 bases lay between the germline ends. CDR3 DNA: TGTGCCAGCAGCTTAGAAGATGGGGATTCACCCCTCCACTTT. This codes for CASSLEDGDSPLHF.

The rearrangement uses TRBV28 and TRBJ1-5; TRBD1 aligns across 9 bases. CDR1 MDHEN and CDR2 SYDVKM come from the germline V gene. V was clipped by 4 bases and J by 7 bases; unmatched bases: 5. This CDR3 comprises 14 residues. CDR3 protein: CASSSGQGVQPQHF. In DNA form, the CDR3 reads TGTGCCAGCAGTTCGGGACAGGGTGTACAGCCCCAGCATTTT.

The chain employs TRBV12-3 or TRBV12-4 and TRBJ2-5; perhaps D is TRBD1 or TRBD2 (7 bases each). The CDR3 is made up of 13 amino acids. V lost 8 bases, J lost 2 bases, and 12 bases lay in between. The CDR3 loop reads CASSGGAQETQYF. The CDR3 bases are TGTGCCAGCTCAGGGGGGGCTCAAGAGACCCAGTACTTC.

This chain uses TRBV4-1 with TRBJ1-3; 8 bases align to TRBD1. Germline CDR1 MGHRA, CDR2 YSYEKL. This CDR3 is built from 16 residues. Trimming cost V 3 bases and J 1 base; bases outside gene matches: 5. DNA for the CDR3: TGCGCCAGCAGCCATAACAGGGGGAGATCTGGAAACACCATATATTTT. Translation: CASSHNRGRSGNTIYF.

The chain has TRBV10-3 and TRBJ2-1, with a possible D match to TRBD1 (7 bases). Germline V gene data show CDR1 as ENHRY and CDR2 as SYGVKD. Trimming shortened V by 8 bases and J by 3 bases, and 14 bases separated the two germline ends. This CDR3 region has 14 residues. The CDR3 DNA is TGTGCCATCGGGGGGACAGAAAACTACAATGAGCAGTTCTTC. Protein: CAIGGTENYNEQFF.

This chain connects TRBV29-1 to TRBJ2-5; D is perhaps TRBD2 (6 bases). Germline V CDR1 and CDR2: SQVTM, ANQGSEA. There are 13 residues in the CDR3. V lost 7 bases, J lost 4 bases, and 16 bases lay in between. DNA of the CDR3: TGCAGCGCCGGAGGGGCTGGGGCAGAGACCCAGTACTTC. It is translated as CSAGGAGAETQYF.

CDR3 in DNA: TGTGCCAGCTCACCACGCCGGGACAGGGCCAAAATTCCGAACACCGGGGAGCTGTTTTTT. This sequence encodes CASSPRRDRAKIPNTGELFF. The rearrangement joins TRBV18 to TRBJ2-2, with 9 bases matching TRBD1. V gave up 1 base and J gave up 0 bases; unmatched junction bases: 12. Per germline, CDR1 KGHSH and CDR2 LQKENI. CDR3 size: 20 residues.

The rearrangement joins TRBV7-3 to TRBJ1-2; D is unclear. Germline V gene lookup returns CDR1 SGHTA and CDR2 FQGTGA. There are 17 residues in the CDR3. Trimming pared 5 bases from V and 5 bases from J, leaving 24 bases between. CDR3 sequence: CASSPIGGRDFGYGYTF. DNA for the CDR3: TGTGCCAGCAGCCCAATTGGCGGCCGAGACTTCGGGTATGGCTACACCTTC.

Note on this clone: A much larger clonotype is one base distant, so this may be a read error. V gene TRBV7-9 combines with J gene TRBJ2-3; D remains unclear. Trimming cost V 4 bases and J 0 bases, with 5 bases left between them. This CDR3 region has 13 residues. Germline V lookup: CDR1 SEHNR, CDR2 FQNEAQ (reference sequence). CDR3 coding DNA: TGTGCCAGCAGCTGGTCTAGCACAGATACGCAGTATTTT. This translates into CASSWSSTDTQYF.